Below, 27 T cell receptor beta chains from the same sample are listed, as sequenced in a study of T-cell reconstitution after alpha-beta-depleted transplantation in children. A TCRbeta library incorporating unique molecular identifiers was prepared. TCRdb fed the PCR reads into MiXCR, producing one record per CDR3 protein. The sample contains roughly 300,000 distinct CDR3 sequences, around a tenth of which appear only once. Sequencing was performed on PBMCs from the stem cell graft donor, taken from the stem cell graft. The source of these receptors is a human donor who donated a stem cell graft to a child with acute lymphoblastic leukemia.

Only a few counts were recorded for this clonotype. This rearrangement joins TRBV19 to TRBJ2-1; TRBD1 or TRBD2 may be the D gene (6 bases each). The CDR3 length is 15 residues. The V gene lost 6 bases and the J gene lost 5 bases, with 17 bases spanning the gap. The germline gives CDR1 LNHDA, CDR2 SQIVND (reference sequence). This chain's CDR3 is CASSLLEGGHNEQFF. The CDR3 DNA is TGTGCCAGTAGCCTCTTAGAGGGGGGTCACAATGAGCAGTTCTTC.

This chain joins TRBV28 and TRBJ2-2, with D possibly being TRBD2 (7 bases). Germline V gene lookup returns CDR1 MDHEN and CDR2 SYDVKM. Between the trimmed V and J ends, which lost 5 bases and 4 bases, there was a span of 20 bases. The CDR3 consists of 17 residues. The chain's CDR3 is CASSLGGGLATTGELFF. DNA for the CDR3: TGTGCCAGCAGTCTAGGCGGGGGCCTAGCGACCACCGGGGAGCTGTTTTTT.

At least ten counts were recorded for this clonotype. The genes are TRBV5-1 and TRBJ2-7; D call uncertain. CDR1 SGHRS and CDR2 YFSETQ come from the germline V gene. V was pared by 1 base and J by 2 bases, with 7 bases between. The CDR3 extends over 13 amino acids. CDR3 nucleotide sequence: TGCGCCAGCAGCTTGTCATCCACCTACGAGCAGTACTTC. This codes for CASSLSSTYEQYF.

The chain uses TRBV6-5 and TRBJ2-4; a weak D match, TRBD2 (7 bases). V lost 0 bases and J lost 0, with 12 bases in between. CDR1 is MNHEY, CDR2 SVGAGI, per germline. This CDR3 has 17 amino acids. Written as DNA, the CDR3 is TGTGCCAGCAGTTACTCACAGGGAGGGATAGCCAAAAACATTCAGTACTTC. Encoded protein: CASSYSQGGIAKNIQYF.

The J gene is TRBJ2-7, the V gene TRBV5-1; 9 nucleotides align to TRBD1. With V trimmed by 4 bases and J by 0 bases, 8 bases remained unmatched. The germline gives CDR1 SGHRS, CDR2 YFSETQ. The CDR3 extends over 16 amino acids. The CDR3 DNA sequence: TGCGCCAGCAGCGAAGAGGGACAGGGACCCTCCTACGAGCAGTACTTC. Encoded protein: CASSEEGQGPSYEQYF.

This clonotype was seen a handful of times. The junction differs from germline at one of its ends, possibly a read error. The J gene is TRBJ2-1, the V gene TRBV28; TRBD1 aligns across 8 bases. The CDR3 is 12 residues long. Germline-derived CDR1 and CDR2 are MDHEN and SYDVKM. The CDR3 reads CASSWAGGRSVF. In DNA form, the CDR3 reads TGTGCCAGCAGTTGGGCAGGGGGCCGGTCGGTCTTC.

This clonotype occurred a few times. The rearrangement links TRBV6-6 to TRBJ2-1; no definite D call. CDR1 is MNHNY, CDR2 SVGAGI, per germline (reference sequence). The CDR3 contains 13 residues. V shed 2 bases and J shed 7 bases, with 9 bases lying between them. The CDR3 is CASSYASPNEQFF. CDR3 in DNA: TGTGCCAGCAGTTACGCCAGCCCGAATGAGCAGTTCTTC.

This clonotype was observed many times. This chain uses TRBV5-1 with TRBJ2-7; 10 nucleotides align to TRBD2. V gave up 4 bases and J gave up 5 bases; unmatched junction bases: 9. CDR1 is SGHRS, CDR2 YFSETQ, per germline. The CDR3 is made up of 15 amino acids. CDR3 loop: CASSLNLAGVHEQYF. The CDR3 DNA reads TGCGCCAGCAGCCTTAATCTAGCGGGAGTTCACGAGCAGTACTTC.

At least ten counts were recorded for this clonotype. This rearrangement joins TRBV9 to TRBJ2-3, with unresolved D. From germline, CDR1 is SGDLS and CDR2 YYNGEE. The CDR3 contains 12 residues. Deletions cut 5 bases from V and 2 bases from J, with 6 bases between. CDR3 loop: CASSAYTDTQYF. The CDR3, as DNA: TGTGCCAGCAGTGCTTACACAGATACGCAGTATTTT.

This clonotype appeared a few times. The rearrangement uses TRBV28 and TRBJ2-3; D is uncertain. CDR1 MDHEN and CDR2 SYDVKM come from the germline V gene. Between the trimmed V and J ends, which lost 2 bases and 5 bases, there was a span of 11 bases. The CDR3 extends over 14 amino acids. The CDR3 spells CASSLVQMGDTQYF. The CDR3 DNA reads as TGTGCCAGCAGTTTAGTACAGATGGGAGATACGCAGTATTTT.

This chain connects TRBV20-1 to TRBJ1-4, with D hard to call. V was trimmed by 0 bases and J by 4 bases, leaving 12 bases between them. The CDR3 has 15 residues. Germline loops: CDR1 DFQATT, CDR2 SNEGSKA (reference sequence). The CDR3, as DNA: TGCAGTGCTAGAGACGCGACACAATATAATGAAAAACTGTTTTTT. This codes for CSARDATQYNEKLFF.

CDR3 coding DNA: TGTGCCACCAGTGAGACAGAGCCTAACTATGGCTACACCTTC. Encoded protein: CATSETEPNYGYTF. This rearrangement joins TRBV24-1 to TRBJ1-2; weak D call: TRBD1 (5 bases). Trimming left V 4 bases short and J 0 bases short, with 8 bases between. This CDR3 region has 14 residues. CDR1 is KGHDR and CDR2 is SFDVKD in the germline V gene.

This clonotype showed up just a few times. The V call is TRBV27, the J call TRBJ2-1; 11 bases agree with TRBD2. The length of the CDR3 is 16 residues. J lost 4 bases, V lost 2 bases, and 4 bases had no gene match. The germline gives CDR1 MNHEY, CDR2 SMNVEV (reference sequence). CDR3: CASSLVSGRGYNEQFF. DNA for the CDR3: TGTGCCAGCAGTTTAGTTAGCGGGAGGGGGTACAATGAGCAGTTCTTC.

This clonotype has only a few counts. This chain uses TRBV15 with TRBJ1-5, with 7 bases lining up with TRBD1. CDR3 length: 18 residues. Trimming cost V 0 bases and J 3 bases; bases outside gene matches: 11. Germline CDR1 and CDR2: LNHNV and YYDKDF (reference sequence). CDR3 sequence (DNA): TGTGCCACCAGCAGAGATAGTGGGGCGGGACAGTTCAATCAGCCCCAGCATTTT. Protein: CATSRDSGAGQFNQPQHF.

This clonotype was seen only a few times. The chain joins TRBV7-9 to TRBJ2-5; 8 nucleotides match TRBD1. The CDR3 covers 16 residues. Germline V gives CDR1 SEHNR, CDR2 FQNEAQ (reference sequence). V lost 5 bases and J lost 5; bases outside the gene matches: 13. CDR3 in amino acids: CASSHGWAGGTETQYF. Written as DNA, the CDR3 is TGTGCCAGCAGCCACGGCTGGGCAGGGGGCACGGAGACCCAGTACTTC.

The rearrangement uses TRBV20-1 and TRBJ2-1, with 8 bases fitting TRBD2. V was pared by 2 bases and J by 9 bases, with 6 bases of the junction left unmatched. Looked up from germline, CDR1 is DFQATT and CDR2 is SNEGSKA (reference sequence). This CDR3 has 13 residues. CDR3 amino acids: CSARLNSGAEQFF. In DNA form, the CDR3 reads TGCAGTGCTAGATTAAATAGCGGGGCTGAGCAGTTCTTC.

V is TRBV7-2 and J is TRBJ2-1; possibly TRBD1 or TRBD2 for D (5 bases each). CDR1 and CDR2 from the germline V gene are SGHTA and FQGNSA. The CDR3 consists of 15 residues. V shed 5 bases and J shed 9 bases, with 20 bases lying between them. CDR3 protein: CASSPPGTQGGEQFF. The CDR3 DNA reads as TGTGCCAGCAGCCCGCCCGGGACCCAAGGTGGTGAGCAGTTCTTC.

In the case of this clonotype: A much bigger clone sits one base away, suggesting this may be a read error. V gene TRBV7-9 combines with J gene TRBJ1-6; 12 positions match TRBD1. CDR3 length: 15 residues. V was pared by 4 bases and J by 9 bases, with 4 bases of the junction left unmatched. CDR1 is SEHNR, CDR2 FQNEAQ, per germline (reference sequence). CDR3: CASSSGTGGFSPLHF. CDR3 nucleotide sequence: TGTGCCAGCAGCTCCGGGACAGGGGGCTTTTCACCCCTCCACTTT. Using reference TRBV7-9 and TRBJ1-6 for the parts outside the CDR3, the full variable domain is DTGVSQNPRHKITKRGQNVTFRCDPISEHNRLYWYRQTLGQGPEFLTYFQNEAQLEKSRLLSDRFSAERPKGSFSTLEIQRTEQGDSAMYLCASSSGTGGFSPLHFGNGTRLTVT.

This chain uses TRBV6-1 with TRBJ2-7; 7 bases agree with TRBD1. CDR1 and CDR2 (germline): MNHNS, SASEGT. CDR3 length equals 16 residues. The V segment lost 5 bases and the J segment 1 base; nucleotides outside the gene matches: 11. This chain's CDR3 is CASSRTGSTGSYEQYF. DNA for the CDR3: TGTGCCAGCAGTCGGACAGGAAGTACGGGATCCTACGAGCAGTACTTC.

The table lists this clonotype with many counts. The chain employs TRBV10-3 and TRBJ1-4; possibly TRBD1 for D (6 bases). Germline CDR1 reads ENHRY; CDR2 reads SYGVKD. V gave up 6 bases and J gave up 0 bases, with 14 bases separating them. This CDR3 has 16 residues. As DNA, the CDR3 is TGTGCCATCAGACCCGGGACACGTGCAACTAATGAAAAACTGTTTTTT. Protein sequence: CAIRPGTRATNEKLFF.

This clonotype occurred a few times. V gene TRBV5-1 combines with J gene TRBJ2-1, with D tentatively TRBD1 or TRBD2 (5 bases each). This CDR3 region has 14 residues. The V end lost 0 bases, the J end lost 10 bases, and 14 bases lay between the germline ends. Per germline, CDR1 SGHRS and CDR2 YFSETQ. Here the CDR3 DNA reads TGCGCCAGCAGCTTGGGGGACCGATTCTTAGAGCAGTTCTTC. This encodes CASSLGDRFLEQFF. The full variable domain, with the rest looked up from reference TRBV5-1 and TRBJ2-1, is KAGVTQTPRYLIKTRGQQVTLSCSPISGHRSVSWYQQTPGQGLQFLFEYFSETQRNKGNFPGRFSGRQFSNSRSEMNVSTLELGDSALYLCASSLGDRFLEQFFGPGTRLTVL.

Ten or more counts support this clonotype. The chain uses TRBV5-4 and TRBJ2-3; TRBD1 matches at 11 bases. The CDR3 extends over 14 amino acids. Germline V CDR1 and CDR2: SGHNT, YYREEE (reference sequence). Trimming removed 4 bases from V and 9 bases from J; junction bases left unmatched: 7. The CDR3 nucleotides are TGTGCCAGCAGCCCGGACAGGGGGCCTAACACGCAGTATTTT. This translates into CASSPDRGPNTQYF.

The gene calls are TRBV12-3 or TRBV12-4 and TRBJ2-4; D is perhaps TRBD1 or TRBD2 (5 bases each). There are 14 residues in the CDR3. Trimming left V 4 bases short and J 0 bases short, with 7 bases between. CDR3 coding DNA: TGTGCCAGCAGTTCCGGGACAGCCAAAAACATTCAGTACTTC. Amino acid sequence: CASSSGTAKNIQYF.

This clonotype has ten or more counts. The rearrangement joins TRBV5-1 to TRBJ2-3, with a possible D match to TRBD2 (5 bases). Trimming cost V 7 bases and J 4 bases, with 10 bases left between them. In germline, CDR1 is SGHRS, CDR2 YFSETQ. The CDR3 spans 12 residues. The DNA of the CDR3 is TGCGCCAGCGGGTGGAGGTCAGATACGCAGTATTTT. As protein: CASGWRSDTQYF.

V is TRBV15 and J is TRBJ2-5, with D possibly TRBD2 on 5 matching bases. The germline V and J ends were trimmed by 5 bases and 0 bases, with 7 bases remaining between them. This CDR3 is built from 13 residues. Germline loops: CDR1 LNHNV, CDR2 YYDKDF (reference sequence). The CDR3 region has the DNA TGTGCCACCAGCGGAGGATACCAAGAGACCCAGTACTTC. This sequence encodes CATSGGYQETQYF. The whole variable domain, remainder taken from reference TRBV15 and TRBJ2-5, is DAMVIQNPRYQVTQFGKPVTLSCSQTLNHNVMYWYQQKSSQAPKLLFHYYDKDFNNEADTPDNFQSRRPNTSFCFLDIRSPGLGDTAMYLCATSGGYQETQYFGPGTRLLVL.

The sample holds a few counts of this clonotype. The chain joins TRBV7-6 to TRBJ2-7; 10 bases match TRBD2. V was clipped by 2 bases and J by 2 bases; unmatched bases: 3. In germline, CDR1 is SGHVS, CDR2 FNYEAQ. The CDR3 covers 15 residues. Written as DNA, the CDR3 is TGTGCCAGCAGCTTAACTAGCGGGACGACCTACGAGCAGTACTTC. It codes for CASSLTSGTTYEQYF.

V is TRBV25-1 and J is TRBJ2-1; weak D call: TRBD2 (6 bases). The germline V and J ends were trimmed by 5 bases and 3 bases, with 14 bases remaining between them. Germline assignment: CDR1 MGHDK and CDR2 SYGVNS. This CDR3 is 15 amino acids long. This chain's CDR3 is CASSHGGMDYNEQFF. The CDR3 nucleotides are TGTGCCAGCAGTCACGGCGGGATGGACTACAATGAGCAGTTCTTC.